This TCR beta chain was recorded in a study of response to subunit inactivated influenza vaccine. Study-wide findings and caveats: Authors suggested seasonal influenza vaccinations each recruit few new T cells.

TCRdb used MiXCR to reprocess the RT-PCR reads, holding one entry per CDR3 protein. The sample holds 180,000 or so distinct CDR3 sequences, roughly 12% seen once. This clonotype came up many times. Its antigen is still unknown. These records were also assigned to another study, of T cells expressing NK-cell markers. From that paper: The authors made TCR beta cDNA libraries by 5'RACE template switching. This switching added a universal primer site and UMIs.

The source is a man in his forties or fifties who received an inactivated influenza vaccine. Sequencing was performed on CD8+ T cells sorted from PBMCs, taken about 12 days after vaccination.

This chain's CDR3 is CASSLAEGDEQFF. DNA for the CDR3: TGTGCCAGCAGCTTAGCGGAGGGGGATGAGCAGTTCTTC. The chain uses TRBV7-6 and TRBJ2-1; D tentatively fits TRBD1 or TRBD2 (6 bases each). The germline V gene has CDR1 SGHVS and CDR2 FNYEAQ. With 0 bases removed from V and 8 bases from J, the gap between germline ends came to 8 bases. The CDR3 runs to 13 residues.